This entry describes one T cell receptor (beta chain). The sample belongs to a study of OX40 agonist ivuxolimab in advanced cancers. The table came from immunoSEQ multiplex PCR; TCRdb's copy has only in-frame clones and leaves some out. The top ten hold roughly 15% of the sample, which has about 31,000 clones, over 60% seen once. The CDR3 contains 13 residues. Germline values: CDR1 LGHNT, CDR2 FRNRAP. V lost 1 base and J 4 bases, leaving 7 bases between the germline ends. Material: CD4+ or CD8+ T cells sorted from blood, obtained in a trial of the OX40 agonist ivuxolimab. The chain recombines TRBV12-5 with TRBJ1-1; D is undetermined. The TCR was taken from an adult with an advanced solid tumor such as melanoma, head and neck, liver or kidney cancer. For the CDR3, the DNA is TGTGCTAGTGGTTTGGACAGCTTCACTGAAGCTTTCTTT. It encodes CASGLDSFTEAFF.